These 30 T cell receptor beta chains were sequenced from one sample in a study of shared clonotypes between healthy human individuals. Assay used: immunoSEQ multiplex PCR; TCRdb lists only in-frame clones, some missing. The profile shows roughly 2 million clones, 85% to 95% of them singletons. CD45RO-negative CD8 cells positively selected for CCR7 made up the naive population, which excluded terminally differentiated effector memory CD45RA+ cells. Material: naive CD8+ T cells sorted from blood. These receptors were collected from a man younger than 30 in good health.

V is TRBV6-1 and J is TRBJ1-6; D remains unclear. The CDR3 extends over 18 amino acids. V lost 1 base and J lost 0, with 13 bases in between. Germline V gene lookup returns CDR1 MNHNS and CDR2 SASEGT. The CDR3 DNA reads as TGTGCCAGCAGTGAAGTTCTTCCGGAAAGCTCCTATAATTCACCCCTCCACTTT. The encoded protein is CASSEVLPESSYNSPLHF.

The chain combines TRBV6-6 with TRBJ2-7; D not certain. The germline CDR1 and CDR2 sequences are MNHNY and SVGAGI (reference sequence). V dropped 7 bases and J dropped 1 base, with 11 bases sitting between them. This CDR3 spans 13 amino acids. The CDR3 DNA sequence: TGTGCCAGCAACCCTTTCGGATCCTACGAGCAGTACTTC. Amino acids: CASNPFGSYEQYF.

The chain has TRBV27 and TRBJ2-7; a weak D match, TRBD2 (5 bases). This CDR3 comprises 12 residues. Trimming cost V 5 bases and J 0 bases, with 5 bases left between them. The germline gives CDR1 MNHEY, CDR2 SMNVEV (reference sequence). The CDR3 spells CASSEGSYEQYF. CDR3 DNA sequence: TGTGCCAGCAGTGAGGGCTCCTACGAGCAGTACTTC.

The CDR3: CASGSDRYLVNTEAFF. For the CDR3, the DNA is TGTGCCAGCGGGAGCGACAGGTACTTAGTGAACACTGAAGCTTTCTTT. The chain uses TRBV28 and TRBJ1-1; possibly TRBD1 for D (6 bases). This CDR3 has 16 residues. CDR1 MDHEN and CDR2 SYDVKM come from the germline V gene. V was shortened by 8 bases and J by 0 bases, with 19 bases between the two germline ends.

The gene calls are TRBV30 and TRBJ2-3; 11 nucleotides match TRBD1. Germline V gene data show CDR1 as GTSNPN and CDR2 as SVGIG (reference sequence). The CDR3 is 15 amino acids. The trim removed 5 bases at V and 4 bases at J, leaving 8 bases unmatched. CDR3 coding DNA: TGTGCCTGGGATCGGGACAGGGGGTTTCCAGATACGCAGTATTTT. The encoded protein is CAWDRDRGFPDTQYF.

J is TRBJ1-4 and V is TRBV30; the D is unclear. V gave up 1 base and J gave up 14 bases, with 5 bases separating them. Germline CDR1 and CDR2: GTSNPN and SVGIG (reference sequence). The CDR3 runs 9 residues. DNA for the CDR3: TGTGCCTGGAGTGCCTGTCTGTTTTTT. This encodes CAWSACLFF.

V is TRBV11-1 and J is TRBJ2-7; weak D call: TRBD1 (5 bases). The germline gives CDR1 SGHAT, CDR2 FQDESV (reference sequence). Trimming left V 6 bases short and J 3 bases short, with 15 bases between. The CDR3 is made up of 14 amino acids. CDR3 in amino acids: CASRIDREHYEQYF. CDR3 nucleotides: TGTGCCAGCAGGATCGACAGAGAACACTACGAGCAGTACTTC.

In regard to this clone: Other DNA sequences in the sample encode the same CDR3. The CDR3 protein is CASSLGSGAHEQYF. Here the CDR3 DNA reads TGCGCCAGCAGCTTGGGATCGGGGGCCCACGAGCAGTACTTC. This sequence joins TRBV5-1 and TRBJ2-7; either TRBD1 or TRBD2 may fit D (6 bases each). Germline V gene sequence: CDR1 SGHRS, CDR2 YFSETQ. The CDR3 spans 14 residues. The V and J ends lost 0 bases and 5 bases respectively, with 12 bases between them.

The chain links TRBV29-1 to TRBJ2-3; D is perhaps TRBD1 (5 bases). The CDR3 is 15 amino acids. Germline V gives CDR1 SQVTM, CDR2 ANQGSEA. V was pared by 4 bases and J by 2 bases, with 16 bases between. CDR3 residues: CSVGGSTDSTDTQYF. CDR3 in DNA: TGCAGCGTTGGGGGCAGTACCGATTCCACAGATACGCAGTATTTT.

The chain recombines TRBV4-1 with TRBJ1-6, with D possibly being TRBD1 (5 bases). With 0 bases removed from V and 9 bases from J, the gap between germline ends came to 12 bases. The V gene's germline CDR1 is MGHRA and CDR2 YSYEKL. CDR3 length equals 15 residues. CDR3 in amino acids: CASSQDERQISPLHF. The CDR3 coding sequence is TGCGCCAGCAGCCAAGACGAGAGACAGATTTCACCCCTCCACTTT.

J is TRBJ2-7 and V is TRBV4-1, with D perhaps TRBD2 (5 bases). Trimming left V 3 bases short and J 2 bases short, with 11 bases between. CDR1 and CDR2 from the germline V gene are MGHRA and YSYEKL. The CDR3 loop spans 14 amino acids. CDR3 sequence reads: CASSQRVEAYEQYF. CDR3 nucleotide sequence: TGCGCCAGCAGCCAGAGGGTTGAAGCCTACGAGCAGTACTTC.

Notes on this clone: This sample also contains other DNA sequences that code for the same CDR3. The chain has TRBV6-5 and TRBJ2-7; 10 bases align to TRBD1. The CDR3 loop spans 14 amino acids. With 4 bases clipped from V and 3 bases from J, the junction kept 3 bases outside the gene matches. The germline V gene has CDR1 MNHEY and CDR2 SVGAGI. CDR3 loop: CASSWDRGSYEQYF. The CDR3 DNA reads TGTGCCAGCAGTTGGGACAGGGGAAGCTACGAGCAGTACTTC.

This chain uses TRBV11-2 with TRBJ2-7, with 7 bases lining up with TRBD1. The CDR3 spans 16 residues. With V trimmed by 0 bases and J by 3 bases, 8 bases remained unmatched. CDR1 and CDR2 (germline): SGHAT, FQNNGV. The CDR3 here is CASSLDPGTVNYEQYF. The CDR3 bases are TGTGCCAGCAGCTTAGACCCCGGGACAGTTAACTACGAGCAGTACTTC.

V and J are TRBV6-5 and TRBJ1-1, with D perhaps TRBD1 (6 bases). The CDR3 extends over 14 amino acids. In germline, CDR1 is MNHEY, CDR2 SVGAGI. V was pared by 6 bases and J by 2 bases, with 13 bases between. The CDR3 DNA reads TGTGCCAGCAGCCCATCAGGGGTAAACACTGAAGCTTTCTTT. Translation: CASSPSGVNTEAFF.

Notes on this clone: Other DNA sequences in the sample encode the same CDR3. The chain carries TRBV27 and TRBJ1-1; D might be TRBD1 (6 bases). Trimming cost V 6 bases and J 5 bases, with 10 bases left between them. The germline CDR1 and CDR2 sequences are MNHEY and SMNVEV (reference sequence). This CDR3 has 12 amino acids. CDR3 nucleotides: TGTGCCAGCAGCCCCACAGGGACTGAAGCTTTCTTT. Translating it yields CASSPTGTEAFF.

The chain employs TRBV10-2 and TRBJ2-7, with TRBD1 matching 11 bases. Per the germline V gene, CDR1 is WSHSY and CDR2 is SAAADI. Trimming removed 3 bases from V and 5 bases from J; junction bases left unmatched: 3. The CDR3 spans 14 residues. The CDR3 is CASSDRDRGDEQYF. CDR3 coding DNA: TGCGCCAGCAGTGACCGGGACAGGGGGGACGAGCAGTACTTC.

This clone has a handful of counts. The CDR3 coding sequence is TGTGCCAGCCTTGGCGCTAAAGACAGCTCCTACGAGCAGTACTTC. Translation: CASLGAKDSSYEQYF. The J gene is TRBJ2-7, the V gene TRBV6-6; weak D call: TRBD1 (5 bases). Trimming left V 8 bases short and J 0 bases short, with 17 bases between. Germline V gene data show CDR1 as MNHNY and CDR2 as SVGAGI (reference sequence). The CDR3 is made up of 15 amino acids.

V and J are TRBV11-2 and TRBJ1-6; D gene unclear. The CDR3 totals 16 residues. In germline, CDR1 is SGHAT, CDR2 FQNNGV. The ends were cut back, 1 base at V and 2 bases at J, with 9 bases in the middle. CDR3 loop: CASSLAVDPYNSPLHF. The CDR3 DNA follows: TGTGCCAGCAGCTTAGCTGTCGACCCCTATAATTCACCCCTCCACTTT.

The rearrangement joins TRBV2 to TRBJ2-3, with TRBD2 as a possible D gene (5 bases). The V gene's germline CDR1 is SNHLY and CDR2 FYNNEI. The CDR3 is made up of 15 amino acids. The germline V and J ends were trimmed by 3 bases and 0 bases, with 10 bases remaining between them. CDR3 sequence (DNA): TGTGCCAGCAGTGACCCGGGGATTAGCACAGATACGCAGTATTTT. Encoded protein: CASSDPGISTDTQYF.

On this clone itself: Other DNA sequences within the sample encode an identical CDR3. The V and J genes are TRBV7-9 and TRBJ2-5; TRBD2 matches 7 bases. With V trimmed by 1 base and J by 3 bases, 2 bases remained unmatched. The CDR3 loop spans 14 amino acids. Germline V lookup: CDR1 SEHNR, CDR2 FQNEAQ (reference sequence). The CDR3 here is CASSLVLAEETQYF. CDR3 bases: TGTGCCAGCAGCTTAGTTCTAGCGGAAGAGACCCAGTACTTC.

The chain uses TRBV28 and TRBJ1-1; D gene ambiguous. Trimming took off 5 bases at V and 1 base at J, with 20 bases between the two ends. Per germline, CDR1 MDHEN and CDR2 SYDVKM. The CDR3 covers 17 residues. For the CDR3, the DNA is TGTGCCAGCAGTACACCCTTTATAGTCTCCGGGAACACTGAAGCTTTCTTT. It yields the protein CASSTPFIVSGNTEAFF.

This clone appeared once. The chain is built from TRBV7-8 and TRBJ2-3; TRBD2 matches at 12 bases. The V segment lost 1 base and the J segment 4 bases; nucleotides outside the gene matches: 3. This CDR3 region has 16 residues. The germline CDR1 and CDR2 sequences are SGHVS and FQNEAQ. In nucleotides, the CDR3 is TGTGCCAGCAGCTTAGTTGCTAGCGGGGGGGCAGATACGCAGTATTTT. Amino acids: CASSLVASGGADTQYF.

This clone was seen once. This chain uses TRBV27 with TRBJ1-2; maybe TRBD1 (5 bases). Trimming removed 0 bases at V and 6 bases at J, with 11 bases between. The germline gives CDR1 MNHEY, CDR2 SMNVEV (reference sequence). The CDR3 covers 14 residues. Written as DNA, the CDR3 is TGTGCCAGCAGTTTATCGGGACGTACAAATGGCTACACCTTC. This translates into CASSLSGRTNGYTF.

As to this clone: Other DNA sequences within the sample encode an identical CDR3. J is TRBJ1-1 and V is TRBV29-1; the D is unclear. Per the germline V gene, CDR1 is SQVTM and CDR2 is ANQGSEA. This CDR3 region has 12 residues. V lost 0 bases and J 5 bases, leaving 7 bases between the germline ends. The CDR3 DNA is TGCAGCGTTGAAGACAGTGGGACTGAAGCTTTCTTT. Translated: CSVEDSGTEAFF. Combining the CDR3 with reference TRBV29-1 and TRBJ1-1 gives the whole variable domain SAVISQKPSRDICQRGTSLTIQCQVDSQVTMMFWYRQQPGQSLTLIATANQGSEATYESGFVIDKFPISRPNLTFSTLTVSNMSPEDSSIYLCSVEDSGTEAFFGQGTRLTVV.

The chain couples TRBV10-2 to TRBJ2-5; TRBD2 aligns across 12 bases. From germline, CDR1 is WSHSY and CDR2 SAAADI. The ends lost 3 bases at V and 4 bases at J; junction bases unmatched: 3. The CDR3 sequence is 15 residues long. CDR3 DNA sequence: TGCGCCAGCAGTGACGGACTAGCGGGGCTAGAGACCCAGTACTTC. Protein sequence: CASSDGLAGLETQYF.

The chain uses TRBV7-2 and TRBJ2-3, with D possibly matching TRBD1 (6 bases). Trimming took off 5 bases at V and 0 bases at J, with 18 bases between the two ends. The V gene's germline CDR1 is SGHTA and CDR2 FQGNSA. This CDR3 contains 17 residues. The CDR3 region is CASSPTSGATSTDTQYF. CDR3 DNA: TGTGCCAGCAGCCCTACTTCAGGGGCTACTAGCACAGATACGCAGTATTTT.

This clone is a singleton in its sample. This specimen includes other DNA sequences encoding the same CDR3. The chain couples TRBV12-5 to TRBJ2-7, with D perhaps matching TRBD1 (6 bases). Looked up from germline, CDR1 is LGHNT and CDR2 is FRNRAP. This CDR3 is 14 amino acids long. The V gene lost 6 bases and the J gene lost 1 base, with 13 bases spanning the gap. In nucleotides, the CDR3 is TGTGCTAGTGGATACCGGACAGTATCCTACGAGCAGTACTTC. Translation gives CASGYRTVSYEQYF.

The chain links TRBV6-5 to TRBJ2-7; D tentatively fits TRBD1 or TRBD2 (5 bases each). The V end was cut by 7 bases, the J end by 7 bases, with 17 bases between. CDR3 size: 13 residues. Germline V gene data show CDR1 as MNHEY and CDR2 as SVGAGI. The CDR3 loop is CASTALPWGEQYF. CDR3 DNA: TGTGCCAGCACGGCCCTTCCATGGGGGGAGCAGTACTTC.

V is TRBV5-6 and J is TRBJ2-3, with TRBD2 matching over 8 bases. CDR3 size: 16 residues. The V and J ends lost 0 bases and 4 bases, in that order; junction bases with no gene match: 7. Looked up from germline, CDR1 is SGHDT and CDR2 is YYEEEE. This CDR3 reads CASSLAVGGAPDTQYF. The CDR3 region has the DNA TGTGCCAGCAGCTTGGCCGTCGGGGGGGCACCAGATACGCAGTATTTT.

The chain links TRBV27 to TRBJ2-1, with TRBD2 as a possible D gene (5 bases). CDR3 size: 13 residues. The V and J ends lost 2 bases and 6 bases respectively, with 8 bases between them. Germline values: CDR1 MNHEY, CDR2 SMNVEV (reference sequence). This CDR3 is CASSLNAGNEQFF. The CDR3 DNA reads as TGTGCCAGCAGTTTAAACGCGGGCAATGAGCAGTTCTTC.